This TCR beta chain was obtained from a study of blood T cells in healthy people across ages. Study-wide results and caveats: Age advanced and TCR beta diversity per million T cells fell, roughly linearly. Changes in expanded clonotypes were possibly confounded, as the CMV status of donors was unknown.

Germline V gene data show CDR1 as SGHTA and CDR2 as FQGNSA. This CDR3 is built from 16 residues. V lost 4 bases to trimming and J lost 7 bases; unmatched junction nucleotides: 13. A word on this clonotype: Antigen: not known.

Sample-barcoded 5' priming and a J-beta primer mix drove a second PCR of about 7 to 11 cycles. TCRdb analysed the 5' RACE reads with MiXCR anew, one entry per CDR3 protein. The sample carries some 1.5 million distinct CDR3 sequences, 28% recorded once. Sequencing used blood. This rearrangement joins TRBV7-2 to TRBJ2-1, with 7 bases lining up with TRBD2. This receptor was identified in a woman aged 25 to 39 in good health. CDR3 coding DNA: TGTGCCAGCAGCTCGGTTCGGGCTAGCGGAGGAAATGAGCAGTTCTTC. It codes for CASSSVRASGGNEQFF.